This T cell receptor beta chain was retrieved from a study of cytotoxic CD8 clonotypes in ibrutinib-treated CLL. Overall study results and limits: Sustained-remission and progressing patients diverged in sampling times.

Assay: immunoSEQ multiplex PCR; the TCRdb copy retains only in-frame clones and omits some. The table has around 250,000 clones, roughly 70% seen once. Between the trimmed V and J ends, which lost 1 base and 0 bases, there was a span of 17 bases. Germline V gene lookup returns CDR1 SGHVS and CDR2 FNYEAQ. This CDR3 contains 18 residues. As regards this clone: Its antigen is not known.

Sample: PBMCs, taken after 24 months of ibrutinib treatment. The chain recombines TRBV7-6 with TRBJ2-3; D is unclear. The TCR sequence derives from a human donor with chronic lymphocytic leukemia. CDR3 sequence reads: CASSLVAFGLRSTDTQYF. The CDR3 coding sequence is TGTGCCAGCAGCTTAGTTGCTTTCGGCCTCCGTAGCACAGATACGCAGTATTTT.